These T cell receptor beta chains were read from a single sample in a study of blood T cell repertoires in COVID-19. Libraries were prepared by immunoSEQ multiplex PCR; TCRdb keeps only in-frame clonotypes and omits some of them. The data show about 120,000 clones, with nearly 90% seen just once and about 3.8% held by the top ten. The sample taken for sequencing was peripheral blood. These receptor sequences come from a woman aged 55-75 years with COVID-19, enrolled during active disease. The CDR3 runs from the conserved cysteine through the conserved F or W. A D gene is named only where the DNA matches it firmly. Size is stated for part of the rows, as once, few or many counts, or as a class when the clone is expanded.

d_call: -; clone_size: -; v_call: TRBV6-5; j_call: TRBJ2-1; cdr3_nt: TGTGCCAGCAGTTACTCGTATAGGGGTGAGCAGTTCTTC; cdr3_aa: CASSYSYRGEQFF
d_call: TRBD1; clone_size: -; v_call: TRBV9; j_call: TRBJ1-4; cdr3_nt: TGTGCCAGCAGCGATGGGACAGGGGGAGGGTTCAGTGAAAAACTGTTTTTT; cdr3_aa: CASSDGTGGGFSEKLFF
d_call: TRBD1; clone_size: -; v_call: TRBV25-1; j_call: TRBJ2-2; cdr3_nt: TGTGCCAGCAGTCCACGTACGACAGGGACCGGGGAGCTGTTTTTT; cdr3_aa: CASSPRTTGTGELFF
d_call: -; clone_size: -; v_call: TRBV30; j_call: TRBJ1-2; cdr3_nt: TGTGCCTGGAGTGTACGAGAGGGCCAGCGGACCTTC; cdr3_aa: CAWSVREGQRTF
d_call: TRBD1; clone_size: -; v_call: TRBV10-1; j_call: TRBJ1-1; cdr3_nt: TGCGCCAGCAGTGAGCCCGGGCGGGGGACAGGGGAATGCACTGAAGCTTTCTTT; cdr3_aa: CASSEPGRGTGECTEAFF
d_call: -; clone_size: -; v_call: TRBV7-8; j_call: TRBJ1-1; cdr3_nt: TGTGCCAGCAGCTTAAGGAGGGGCATGAACACTGAAGCTTTCTTT; cdr3_aa: CASSLRRGMNTEAFF
d_call: -; clone_size: -; v_call: TRBV6-5; j_call: TRBJ1-6; cdr3_nt: TGTGCCAGCAGTTTAACGTCGGAGAATAATTCACCCCTCCACTTT; cdr3_aa: CASSLTSENNSPLHF
d_call: -; clone_size: -; v_call: TRBV4-2; j_call: TRBJ2-2; cdr3_nt: TGTGCCAGCAGCCCCCAGGGCACCGGGGAGCTGTTTTTT; cdr3_aa: CASSPQGTGELFF
d_call: TRBD2; clone_size: -; v_call: TRBV7-2; j_call: TRBJ2-2; cdr3_nt: TGTGCCAGCAGCTTACCTAGCGGGGGGGCCGCCGGGGAGCTGTTTTTT; cdr3_aa: CASSLPSGGAAGELFF
d_call: TRBD2; clone_size: once; v_call: TRBV4-3; j_call: TRBJ2-7; cdr3_nt: TGCGCCAGCAGCCTCCGCGGGGGGGCCACCTACGAGCAGTACTTC; cdr3_aa: CASSLRGGATYEQYF
d_call: TRBD1; clone_size: -; v_call: TRBV30; j_call: TRBJ1-1; cdr3_nt: TGTGCCTGGAGTGTAAGGACAGGGGCCACCACTGAAGCTTTCTTT; cdr3_aa: CAWSVRTGATTEAFF
d_call: TRBD1; clone_size: -; v_call: TRBV2; j_call: TRBJ2-1; cdr3_nt: TGTGCCAGCAGTCGGGACAGAGAGCAGTTCTTC; cdr3_aa: CASSRDREQFF
d_call: -; clone_size: -; v_call: TRBV6-6; j_call: TRBJ1-6; cdr3_nt: TGTGCCAGCAGTTACTCGACCCCCGCCGGGGCACCCCTCCACTTT; cdr3_aa: CASSYSTPAGAPLHF
d_call: -; clone_size: -; v_call: TRBV7-5; j_call: TRBJ2-7; cdr3_nt: TGTGCCAGAAGCTTAGTTCAGGGGGGCGAGCAGTACTTC; cdr3_aa: CARSLVQGGEQYF
d_call: TRBD1; clone_size: -; v_call: TRBV29-1; j_call: TRBJ2-1; cdr3_nt: TGCAGCGGGAAGGACAGGGGGTACAATGAGCAGTTCTTC; cdr3_aa: CSGKDRGYNEQFF
d_call: TRBD2; clone_size: -; v_call: TRBV27; j_call: TRBJ2-1; cdr3_nt: TGTGCCAGCAGTTTATCGCTAGCGGTGCCCTACAATGAGCAGTTCTTC; cdr3_aa: CASSLSLAVPYNEQFF
d_call: -; clone_size: -; v_call: TRBV7-2; j_call: TRBJ2-1; cdr3_nt: TGTGCCAGCAGCTTAACCGGGACATGGGGCTACAATGAGCAGTTCTTC; cdr3_aa: CASSLTGTWGYNEQFF
d_call: -; clone_size: -; v_call: TRBV6-4; j_call: TRBJ1-2; cdr3_nt: TGTGCCAGCAGTGACTCGTACCGACTTAGCGGCTACACCTTC; cdr3_aa: CASSDSYRLSGYTF
d_call: -; clone_size: -; v_call: TRBV5-1; j_call: TRBJ2-3; cdr3_nt: TGCGCCAGCAGCTTCGGGGGGCTAGTGGGAGATACGCAGTATTTT; cdr3_aa: CASSFGGLVGDTQYF
d_call: -; clone_size: -; v_call: TRBV5-4; j_call: TRBJ2-1; cdr3_nt: TGTGCCAGCAGCAACGCCCTCCGGGACAATCTGGGGGAGCAGTTCTTC; cdr3_aa: CASSNALRDNLGEQFF
d_call: TRBD1; clone_size: -; v_call: TRBV15; j_call: TRBJ2-1; cdr3_nt: TGTGCCACCAGCAGAGAATGGGACAGCAATGAGCAGTTCTTC; cdr3_aa: CATSREWDSNEQFF
d_call: -; clone_size: -; v_call: TRBV5-8; j_call: TRBJ2-2; cdr3_nt: TGTGCCAGCAGCTGGATAATTTCAGGTGAGAACACCGGGGAGCTGTTTTTT; cdr3_aa: CASSWIISGENTGELFF
d_call: -; clone_size: -; v_call: TRBV7-9; j_call: TRBJ2-5; cdr3_nt: TGTGCCAGCAGCTTAGACCAGGGCCCCCAAGAGACCCAGTACTTC; cdr3_aa: CASSLDQGPQETQYF
d_call: -; clone_size: -; v_call: TRBV9; j_call: TRBJ1-6; cdr3_nt: TGTGCCAGCAGCCCCGGGGGATCCTATAATTCACCCCTCCACTTT; cdr3_aa: CASSPGGSYNSPLHF
d_call: -; clone_size: -; v_call: TRBV5-1; j_call: TRBJ1-2; cdr3_nt: TGCGCCAGCAGCTTGGATCCGAACTATGGCTACACCTTC; cdr3_aa: CASSLDPNYGYTF
d_call: -; clone_size: -; v_call: TRBV7-6; j_call: TRBJ1-3; cdr3_nt: TGTGCCAGCAGCCACCCTGGGGACAACTCTGGAAACACCATATATTTT; cdr3_aa: CASSHPGDNSGNTIYF
d_call: -; clone_size: -; v_call: TRBV4-3; j_call: TRBJ1-3; cdr3_nt: TGCGCCAGCAGCCAGGACAAGGTGAGACCTGGAAACACCATATATTTT; cdr3_aa: CASSQDKVRPGNTIYF
d_call: -; clone_size: -; v_call: TRBV4-1; j_call: TRBJ2-5; cdr3_nt: TGCGCCAGCAGCCAAGATGAGTCTAGGTACCAAGAGACCCAGTACTTC; cdr3_aa: CASSQDESRYQETQYF
d_call: TRBD2; clone_size: -; v_call: TRBV5-4; j_call: TRBJ2-3; cdr3_nt: TGTGCCAGCAGCTTGCGGGGGGGCCCAGATACGCAGTATTTT; cdr3_aa: CASSLRGGPDTQYF
d_call: TRBD2; clone_size: -; v_call: TRBV10-3; j_call: TRBJ2-5; cdr3_nt: TGTGCCATCAGTGCTTCGGAGCGGGGCTCGGAGACCCAGTACTTC; cdr3_aa: CAISASERGSETQYF
d_call: TRBD1; clone_size: -; v_call: TRBV5-8; j_call: TRBJ1-2; cdr3_nt: TGTGCCAGCAGCCTAGACAGGGCGAGATATACCTATGGCTACACCTTC; cdr3_aa: CASSLDRARYTYGYTF
d_call: TRBD2; clone_size: -; v_call: TRBV10-3; j_call: TRBJ2-2; cdr3_nt: TGTGCCATCTCGGGGGGGCTAAGCGCGAACACCGGGGAGCTGTTTTTT; cdr3_aa: CAISGGLSANTGELFF
d_call: -; clone_size: -; v_call: TRBV27; j_call: TRBJ2-1; cdr3_nt: TGTGCCAGCAGTTCCTATTTCCACAATGAGCAGTTCTTC; cdr3_aa: CASSSYFHNEQFF
d_call: TRBD1; clone_size: -; v_call: TRBV30; j_call: TRBJ1-6; cdr3_nt: TGTGCCTGGAGAGCCGATGGACAGGGTAATTCACCCCTCCACTTT; cdr3_aa: CAWRADGQGNSPLHF
d_call: TRBD1; clone_size: -; v_call: TRBV19; j_call: TRBJ2-2; cdr3_nt: TGTGCCAGTAGTATCGCTACAGGGGGAGACACCGGGGAGCTGTTTTTT; cdr3_aa: CASSIATGGDTGELFF
d_call: -; clone_size: once; v_call: TRBV25-1; j_call: TRBJ2-7; cdr3_nt: TGTGCCAGCATGCCGGGGGGCACCCCCTACGAGCAGTACTTC; cdr3_aa: CASMPGGTPYEQYF
d_call: -; clone_size: -; v_call: TRBV7-6; j_call: TRBJ2-7; cdr3_nt: TGTGCCAGCAGCTTAGTACCAGGGGGGATCGGCTCCTACGAGCAGTACTTC; cdr3_aa: CASSLVPGGIGSYEQYF
d_call: -; clone_size: -; v_call: TRBV7-9; j_call: TRBJ1-1; cdr3_nt: TGTGCCAGCAGCTTTACGACGACAGTGAACACTGAAGCTTTCTTT; cdr3_aa: CASSFTTTVNTEAFF
d_call: -; clone_size: few; v_call: TRBV6-1; j_call: TRBJ1-2; cdr3_nt: TGTGCCAGCAGTGAACGGGGAGGGGCGCTAAATGGCTACACCTTC; cdr3_aa: CASSERGGALNGYTF
d_call: -; clone_size: -; v_call: TRBV11-3; j_call: TRBJ2-1; cdr3_nt: TGTGCCAGCAGCTTCGACGAGGGCCGAGGGAACAATGAGCAGTTCTTC; cdr3_aa: CASSFDEGRGNNEQFF
d_call: -; clone_size: once; v_call: TRBV6-5; j_call: TRBJ2-3; cdr3_nt: TGTGCCAGCAAGAATATAGTCACAGATACGCAGTATTTT; cdr3_aa: CASKNIVTDTQYF
d_call: -; clone_size: -; v_call: TRBV9; j_call: TRBJ1-5; cdr3_nt: TGTGCCAGCAGCCCAGGCTGGGGGCACAATCAGCCCCAGCATTTT; cdr3_aa: CASSPGWGHNQPQHF